The 26 T cell receptor beta chains below all came from one sample that was sequenced in a study of blood T cell repertoires in COVID-19. The method was immunoSEQ multiplex PCR; TCRdb's version includes in-frame clones alone and lacks a portion of them. In the table there are hundreds of thousands of clones, roughly 86% of which are singletons. The material sequenced was peripheral blood. Receptor source: a human donor in a cohort sampled during active COVID-19.

In its sample, this clone was seen once. The chain combines TRBV7-6 with TRBJ2-5; D not certain. The CDR3 length is 12 residues. The ends were cut back, 1 base at V and 5 bases at J, with 5 bases in the middle. Germline CDR1 is SGHVS and CDR2 is FNYEAQ. As DNA, the CDR3 is TGTGCCAGCAGCTTAGGGGCGGAGACCCAGTACTTC. Amino acids: CASSLGAETQYF.

The gene calls are TRBV5-1 and TRBJ2-1; D is ambiguous. Germline CDR1 SGHRS, CDR2 YFSETQ. The CDR3 runs to 15 residues. Trimming pared 1 base from V and 4 bases from J, leaving 12 bases between. This chain's CDR3 is CASSLSSVAYNEQFF. As DNA, the CDR3 is TGCGCCAGCAGCTTGTCGTCGGTCGCGTACAATGAGCAGTTCTTC.

V and J are TRBV5-5 and TRBJ2-7, with 7 bases identical to TRBD1. V was clipped by 3 bases and J by 0 bases; unmatched bases: 6. Per germline, CDR1 SGHKS and CDR2 YYEKEE (reference sequence). This CDR3 has 15 residues. The CDR3 DNA reads as TGTGCCAGCAGCTGGTCCGGGACAGCCTCCTACGAGCAGTACTTC. Translating gives CASSWSGTASYEQYF.

CDR3 in amino acids: CASRHRDGRTEAFF. The DNA for the CDR3 is TGTGCCAGTAGGCACAGGGACGGTCGCACTGAAGCTTTCTTT. The chain carries TRBV19 and TRBJ1-1; D perhaps matches TRBD1 (6 bases). CDR3 length: 14 residues. V lost 6 bases, J lost 4 bases, and 15 bases lay in between. The germline CDR1 and CDR2 sequences are LNHDA and SQIVND (reference sequence).

The chain is built from TRBV2 and TRBJ2-3; the D gene is possibly TRBD2 (6 bases). Germline V lookup: CDR1 SNHLY, CDR2 FYNNEI. The CDR3 extends over 15 amino acids. V lost 6 bases and J 0 bases, leaving 13 bases between the germline ends. The CDR3 loop is CASSRDFTSTDTQYF. In DNA form, the CDR3 reads TGTGCCAGCAGCCGGGACTTCACTAGCACAGATACGCAGTATTTT.

This rearrangement joins TRBV19 to TRBJ2-7; TRBD2 matches at 10 bases. Germline trimming cut 3 bases from V and 4 bases from J; bases unmatched to any gene: 6. The CDR3 is made up of 15 amino acids. The germline CDR1 and CDR2 sequences are LNHDA and SQIVND (reference sequence). This CDR3 is CASSMGLAWEYEQYF. DNA of the CDR3: TGTGCCAGTAGTATGGGACTAGCGTGGGAATACGAGCAGTACTTC.

V is TRBV3-1 (or the pseudogene TRBV3-2) and J is TRBJ2-2, with a tentative D call TRBD2 (6 bases). Germline loops: CDR1 LGHDT, CDR2 YNNKEL (reference sequence). The CDR3 runs 16 residues. Trimming removed 1 base from V and 2 bases from J, with 11 bases in between. CDR3: CASSQGVGRNTGELFF. CDR3 in DNA: TGTGCCAGCAGCCAAGGGGTCGGGAGAAACACCGGGGAGCTGTTTTTT.

Here the CDR3 DNA reads TGTGCCAGCAGCTCTCAGGGGGCCTCCTACAATGAGCAGTTCTTC. Translating gives CASSSQGASYNEQFF. V and J are TRBV7-6 and TRBJ2-1; 8 bases are a match to TRBD1. The CDR3 loop spans 15 amino acids. V lost 4 bases to trimming and J lost 0 bases; unmatched junction nucleotides: 2. CDR1 is SGHVS, CDR2 FNYEAQ, per germline.

The chain couples TRBV28 to TRBJ1-4; TRBD1 aligns across 9 bases. V lost 6 bases to trimming and J lost 8 bases; unmatched junction nucleotides: 13. From germline, CDR1 is MDHEN and CDR2 SYDVKM. The CDR3 spans 16 residues. DNA for the CDR3: TGTGCCAGCAGCTCTTCCGGACAGGGGAATAGGGAAAAACTGTTTTTT. Amino acids: CASSSSGQGNREKLFF.

The chain combines TRBV14 with TRBJ1-4; TRBD1 aligns across 12 bases. The trim removed 0 bases at V and 7 bases at J, leaving 9 bases unmatched. Germline CDR1 and CDR2: SGHDN and FVKESK. The CDR3 sequence is 18 residues long. CDR3 sequence reads: CASSQDLSGTGGVEKLFF. Here the CDR3 DNA reads TGTGCCAGCAGCCAAGATCTTTCGGGGACAGGGGGCGTTGAAAAACTGTTTTTT.

The chain joins TRBV4-2 to TRBJ1-1; 7 bases align to TRBD1. Germline V gives CDR1 LGHNA, CDR2 YNFKEQ. The CDR3 has 15 residues. J was trimmed by 1 base and V by 0 bases; bases with no gene match: 2. This CDR3 reads CASSQEGTANTEAFF. CDR3 bases: TGTGCCAGCAGCCAAGAGGGGACAGCGAACACTGAAGCTTTCTTT.

This chain links TRBV5-1 with TRBJ2-1; TRBD1 matches 10 bases. Germline V gene sequence: CDR1 SGHRS, CDR2 YFSETQ. The J segment lost 8 bases and the V segment lost 2 bases, leaving 10 bases of the junction unmatched. CDR3 length: 16 residues. CDR3 residues: CASSLSSGQGVYEQFF. The CDR3 nucleotides read TGCGCCAGCAGCTTATCCTCCGGACAGGGGGTCTATGAGCAGTTCTTC.

The chain uses TRBV23-1 and TRBJ1-1, with D unclear. TRBV23-1 is labeled an ORF, and its function is uncertain. V lost 2 bases and J 7 bases, leaving 8 bases between the germline ends. The CDR3 is 12 residues long. This CDR3 is CASSQISVEAFF. The CDR3 nucleotides read TGCGCCAGCAGTCAAATTTCCGTTGAAGCTTTCTTT.

The V gene is TRBV5-1, the J gene TRBJ2-3; 7 positions agree with TRBD1. The germline CDR1 and CDR2 sequences are SGHRS and YFSETQ. Germline trimming cut 5 bases from V and 5 bases from J; bases unmatched to any gene: 8. The CDR3 is made up of 14 amino acids. The CDR3 reads CASSRRQGGDTQYF. The CDR3 DNA sequence: TGCGCCAGCAGTCGAAGACAGGGCGGAGATACGCAGTATTTT.

This clone was found a few times. The rearrangement joins TRBV10-2 to TRBJ1-5; D remains ambiguous. The CDR3 consists of 17 residues. Between the trimmed V and J ends, which lost 0 bases and 4 bases, there was a span of 16 bases. Germline CDR1 and CDR2: WSHSY and SAAADI. CDR3 sequence reads: CASSESWEGFVNQPQHF. In DNA, the CDR3 is TGCGCCAGCAGTGAGTCGTGGGAGGGTTTCGTTAATCAGCCCCAGCATTTT.

V usage is TRBV7-9 and J usage is TRBJ2-1; perhaps TRBD2 as D (5 bases). The ends were cut back, 5 bases at V and 7 bases at J, with 9 bases in the middle. The length of the CDR3 is 12 residues. From germline, CDR1 is SEHNR and CDR2 FQNEAQ (reference sequence). The chain's CDR3 is CASSPTMNEQFF. DNA for the CDR3: TGTGCCAGCAGCCCGACTATGAATGAGCAGTTCTTC.

In DNA, the CDR3 is TGTGCCAGCAGTGAGGTCAGTTTCTCTGGAAACACCATATATTTT. Translating gives CASSEVSFSGNTIYF. V and J are TRBV2 and TRBJ1-3; D not resolved. CDR3 length: 15 amino acids. With 3 bases removed from V and 0 bases from J, the gap between germline ends came to 9 bases. In germline, CDR1 is SNHLY, CDR2 FYNNEI.

The chain recombines TRBV30 with TRBJ2-1; 10 bases fit TRBD1. Germline V lookup: CDR1 GTSNPN, CDR2 SVGIG (reference sequence). The junction had 6 bases not matched to a gene; V was cut back by 4 bases and J by 3 bases. The CDR3 runs 15 residues. The DNA of the CDR3 is TGTGCCTGGACCACGGGACAGGGGAACTACAATGAGCAGTTCTTC. It encodes CAWTTGQGNYNEQFF. The full variable domain, rest sourced from reference TRBV30 and TRBJ2-1, is SQTIHQWPATLVQPVGSPLSLECTVEGTSNPNLYWYRQAAGRGLQLLFYSVGIGQISSEVPQNLSASRPQDRQFILSSKKLLLSDSGFYLCAWTTGQGNYNEQFFGPGTRLTVL.

This chain uses TRBV7-2 with TRBJ1-1; 7 positions match TRBD1. The germline V gene has CDR1 SGHTA and CDR2 FQGNSA. V shed 6 bases, J shed 1 base, and the junction held 5 bases outside the gene matches. The CDR3 runs 14 residues. The CDR3, as DNA: TGTGCCAGCAGGTTTTCAGGGGGGAACACTGAAGCTTTCTTT. It translates to CASRFSGGNTEAFF.

The table lists this clone with a count of one. The rearrangement joins TRBV12-3 or TRBV12-4 to TRBJ2-2; TRBD2 is a possible D gene (6 bases). The CDR3 contains 12 residues. V was shortened by 6 bases and J by 8 bases, with 10 bases between the two germline ends. CDR3 nucleotides: TGTGCCAGCAGACCCCTAGCGGGGGAGCTGTTTTTT. It codes for CASRPLAGELFF.

The J gene is TRBJ2-1, the V gene TRBV13; maybe TRBD2 (5 bases). The length of the CDR3 is 18 residues. V was cut by 0 bases and J by 2 bases, with 17 bases left in between. Germline V gene lookup returns CDR1 PRHDT and CDR2 FYEKMQ (reference sequence). This chain's CDR3 is CASSLGPPRGRAYNEQFF. Here the CDR3 DNA reads TGTGCCAGCAGCTTAGGTCCTCCTCGGGGTAGGGCCTACAATGAGCAGTTCTTC.

This clone was found a few times. The V gene is TRBV27, the J gene TRBJ2-2, with a weak D call TRBD2 (6 bases). Germline V gene data show CDR1 as MNHEY and CDR2 as SMNVEV (reference sequence). CDR3 length: 15 residues. V was cut by 4 bases and J by 7 bases, with 16 bases left in between. The CDR3 nucleotides are TGTGCCAGCAGTTGGGGGGTATCCGGGGTCGGGGAGCTGTTTTTT. This encodes CASSWGVSGVGELFF.

V gene TRBV19 combines with J gene TRBJ1-1; 8 nucleotides align to TRBD1. Germline values: CDR1 LNHDA, CDR2 SQIVND (reference sequence). This CDR3 has 13 residues. V shed 7 bases, J shed 11 bases, and the junction held 12 bases outside the gene matches. CDR3 protein: CASIPPRGPSAFF. The CDR3 DNA reads as TGTGCCAGTATCCCCCCCAGGGGGCCATCGGCTTTCTTT.

This chain links TRBV7-9 with TRBJ1-1, with D tentatively TRBD1 (6 bases). The germline V gene has CDR1 SEHNR and CDR2 FQNEAQ (reference sequence). Trimming stripped 11 bases from V and 1 base from J, with 14 bases between. CDR3 length: 13 amino acids. CDR3 protein: CALRGNGNTEAFF. CDR3 sequence (DNA): TGTGCCTTGAGGGGGAACGGGAACACTGAAGCTTTCTTT.

DNA for the CDR3: TGCAGCGCGTGGGTAGGGGCAGCCAAAAACATTCAGTACTTC. Amino acids: CSAWVGAAKNIQYF. V is TRBV29-1 and J is TRBJ2-4; tentative D call: TRBD1 (5 bases). The germline gives CDR1 SQVTM, CDR2 ANQGSEA. V lost 7 bases and J 0 bases, leaving 13 bases between the germline ends. The CDR3 loop spans 14 amino acids.

This chain joins TRBV19 and TRBJ1-2; 8 bases are shared with TRBD1. The CDR3 spans 13 residues. Looked up from germline, CDR1 is LNHDA and CDR2 is SQIVND (reference sequence). V dropped 5 bases and J dropped 4; count of bases not matched to a gene: 3. The CDR3 DNA reads as TGTGCCAGTAGTCCCGACAGGGGCTATGGCTACACCTTC. Its translation: CASSPDRGYGYTF.